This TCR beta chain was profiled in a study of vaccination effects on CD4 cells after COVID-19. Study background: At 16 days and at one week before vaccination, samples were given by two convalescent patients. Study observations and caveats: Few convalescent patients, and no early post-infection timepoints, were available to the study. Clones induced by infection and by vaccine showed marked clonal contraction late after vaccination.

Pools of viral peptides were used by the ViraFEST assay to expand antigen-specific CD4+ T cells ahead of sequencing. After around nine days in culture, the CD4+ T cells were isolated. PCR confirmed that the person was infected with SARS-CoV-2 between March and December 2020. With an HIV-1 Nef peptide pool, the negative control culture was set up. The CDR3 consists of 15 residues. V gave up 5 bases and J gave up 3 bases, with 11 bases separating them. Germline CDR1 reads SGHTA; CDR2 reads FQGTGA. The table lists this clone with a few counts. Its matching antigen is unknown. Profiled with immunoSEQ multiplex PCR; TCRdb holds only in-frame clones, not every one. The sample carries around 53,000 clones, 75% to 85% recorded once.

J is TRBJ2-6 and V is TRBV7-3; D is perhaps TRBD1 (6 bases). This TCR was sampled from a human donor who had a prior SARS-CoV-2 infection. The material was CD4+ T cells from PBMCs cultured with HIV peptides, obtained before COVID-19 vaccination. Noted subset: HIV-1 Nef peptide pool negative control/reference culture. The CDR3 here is CASSAQGGGANVLTF. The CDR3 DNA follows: TGTGCCAGCAGCGCACAGGGTGGTGGGGCCAACGTCCTGACTTTC.